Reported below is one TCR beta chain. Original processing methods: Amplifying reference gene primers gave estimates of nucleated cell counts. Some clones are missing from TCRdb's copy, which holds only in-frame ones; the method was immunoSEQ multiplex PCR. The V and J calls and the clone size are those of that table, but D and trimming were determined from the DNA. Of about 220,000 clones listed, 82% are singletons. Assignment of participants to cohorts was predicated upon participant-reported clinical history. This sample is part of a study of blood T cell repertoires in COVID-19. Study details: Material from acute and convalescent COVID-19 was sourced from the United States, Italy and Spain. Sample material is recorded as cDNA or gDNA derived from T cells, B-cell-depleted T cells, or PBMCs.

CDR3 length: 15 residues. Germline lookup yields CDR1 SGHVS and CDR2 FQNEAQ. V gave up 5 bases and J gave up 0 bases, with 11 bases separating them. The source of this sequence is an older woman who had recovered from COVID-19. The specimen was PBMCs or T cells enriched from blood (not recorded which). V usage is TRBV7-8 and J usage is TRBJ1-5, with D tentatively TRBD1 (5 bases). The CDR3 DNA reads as TGTGCCAGCAGCCCCCAAAGGGGTAGCAATCAGCCCCAGCATTTT. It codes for CASSPQRGSNQPQHF.